The 21 T cell receptor beta chains given below trace back to one sample, sequenced in a study of T-cell reconstitution after alpha-beta-depleted transplantation in children (dated by TCRdb to the mid-2010s). Libraries were built with PCR. Reads for this sample came from an Illumina HiSeq 2500. TCR libraries were prepared with molecular barcoding, using unique molecular identifiers to normalize TCRbeta repertoire quantification. TCRdb reprocessed the public reads (quality trimming at Q25 with fastp, clone calling with MiXCR) and kept in-frame beta chains. Each CDR3 protein appears once, grouped with its most common genes and DNA. This sample has approximately 350,000 distinct CDR3 sequences in its table, and approximately 10% of those were observed once. The top ten clones comprise approximately 2.3% of the sample. Sequencing used PBMCs from the stem cell graft donor, obtained from the stem cell graft. Receptors were obtained from a human donor who donated a stem cell graft to a child with acute lymphoblastic leukemia.

Points on this clonotype: One end of the junction does not line up with germline, which may come from a read error. The chain joins TRBV9 to TRBJ2-3; perhaps TRBD1 as D (5 bases). Germline CDR1 is SGDLS and CDR2 is YYNGEE. CDR3 size: 15 residues. The CDR3 DNA sequence: TGTGCCAGCAGCGTAGGTCCAGGGTTCCCAGATACGCAGTATTTC. This encodes CASSVGPGFPDTQYF.

Ten or more counts support this clonotype. The chain joins TRBV4-3 to TRBJ2-7; D gene uncertain. V gave up 0 bases and J gave up 4 bases, with 7 bases separating them. CDR3 length: 13 amino acids. Germline CDR1 reads LGHNA; CDR2 reads YSLEER. This chain's CDR3 is CASSQDLRYEQYF. In DNA, the CDR3 is TGCGCCAGCAGCCAAGATCTTAGATACGAGCAGTACTTC.

The J gene is TRBJ2-7, the V gene TRBV4-1; perhaps TRBD1 as D (7 bases). Trimming took off 1 base at V and 4 bases at J, with 17 bases between the two ends. This CDR3 is built from 16 residues. In germline, CDR1 is MGHRA, CDR2 YSYEKL. CDR3 residues: CASSQVGGQAFYEQYF. The CDR3 bases are TGCGCCAGCAGCCAAGTGGGAGGACAGGCTTTTTACGAGCAGTACTTC.

The V call is TRBV7-9, the J call TRBJ2-2; 8 bases are a match to TRBD2. This CDR3 contains 16 residues. The V gene's germline CDR1 is SEHNR and CDR2 FQNEAQ (reference sequence). Trimming at V came to 3 bases and at J to 1 base, leaving 4 bases not matched to a gene. The DNA for the CDR3 is TGTGCCAGCAGCTTGGCTAGCGGGTTGAACACCGGGGAGCTGTTTTTT. It encodes CASSLASGLNTGELFF.

The rearrangement links TRBV20-1 to TRBJ2-3; TRBD1 might be the D (5 bases). CDR3 length equals 13 residues. The V end lost 3 bases, the J end lost 0 bases, and 7 bases lay between the germline ends. CDR1 and CDR2 from the germline V gene are DFQATT and SNEGSKA (reference sequence). The CDR3 DNA reads as TGCAGTGCTAGTGCAGGGAGCACAGATACGCAGTATTTT. Translation: CSASAGSTDTQYF.

This clonotype has a handful of counts. The chain links TRBV20-1 to TRBJ2-7, with TRBD2 matching 14 bases. J lost 3 bases, V lost 6 bases, and 7 bases had no gene match. There are 15 residues in the CDR3. From germline, CDR1 is DFQATT and CDR2 SNEGSKA (reference sequence). This chain's CDR3 is CSASPGLAGVYEQYF. The CDR3 nucleotides read TGCAGTGCATCACCGGGACTAGCGGGAGTCTACGAGCAGTACTTC.

The chain has TRBV3-1 and TRBJ1-2; tentative D call: TRBD1 (5 bases). V was clipped by 0 bases and J by 2 bases, with 7 bases between them. This CDR3 region has 14 residues. Germline V gene sequence: CDR1 LGHDT, CDR2 YNNKEL (reference sequence). The chain's CDR3 is CASSQDDRNYGYTF. CDR3 nucleotides: TGTGCCAGCAGCCAAGACGACAGAAACTATGGCTACACCTTC.

This clonotype showed up many times. The chain links TRBV9 to TRBJ2-5; D may be TRBD1 (5 bases). V lost 1 base and J 3 bases, leaving 10 bases between the germline ends. Germline assignment: CDR1 SGDLS and CDR2 YYNGEE. The CDR3 has 14 amino acids. CDR3 region: CASSVYSGKETQYF. The CDR3 DNA is TGTGCCAGCAGCGTATATTCAGGGAAAGAGACCCAGTACTTC.

The chain employs TRBV24-1 and TRBJ2-7, with 9 bases matching TRBD1. The CDR3 length is 16 residues. With V trimmed by 3 bases and J by 0 bases, 5 bases remained unmatched. From germline, CDR1 is KGHDR and CDR2 SFDVKD. DNA of the CDR3: TGTGCCACCAGTGATCAACCGGGACAGGGCTCCTACGAGCAGTACTTC. It codes for CATSDQPGQGSYEQYF.

This clonotype appeared a few times. This chain connects TRBV11-1 to TRBJ2-5; the D gene is possibly TRBD1 (5 bases). Per the germline V gene, CDR1 is SGHAT and CDR2 is FQDESV (reference sequence). V lost 4 bases and J lost 5, with 26 bases in between. The CDR3 extends over 18 amino acids. The CDR3 DNA sequence: TGTGCCAGCAGCTCAAGGCCACCTGGACACCCCTTTCGGGAGACCCAGTACTTC. Protein: CASSSRPPGHPFRETQYF.

The chain employs TRBV10-3 and TRBJ2-7; 8 nucleotides match TRBD1. The CDR3 is 18 amino acids. Germline assignment: CDR1 ENHRY and CDR2 SYGVKD. V gave up 3 bases and J gave up 2 bases; unmatched junction bases: 15. In DNA, the CDR3 is TGTGCCATCAGTGATGCCTCTCGGACAGGGTTTGGGACCTACGAGCAGTACTTC. This sequence encodes CAISDASRTGFGTYEQYF.

This chain links TRBV28 with TRBJ2-4; possible D gene TRBD2, 5 bases. This CDR3 has 14 amino acids. V lost 1 base to trimming and J lost 5 bases, with 9 bases between them. The V gene's germline CDR1 is MDHEN and CDR2 SYDVKM. The CDR3 region has the DNA TGTGCCAGCAGTTTATCGGGAAACGAAAACATTCAGTACTTC. The encoded protein is CASSLSGNENIQYF.

V and J are TRBV2 and TRBJ2-3, with 11 bases identical to TRBD2. CDR1 SNHLY and CDR2 FYNNEI come from the germline V gene. The CDR3 loop spans 17 amino acids. The J segment lost 7 bases and the V segment lost 3 bases, leaving 12 bases of the junction unmatched. The CDR3 sequence is CASSEAWTSGLKNTQYF. The CDR3 DNA is TGTGCCAGCAGTGAGGCGTGGACTAGCGGGTTGAAGAATACGCAGTATTTT.

In its sample, this clonotype was seen a few times. The CDR3 DNA reads as TGTGCCAGCAGTGGCAGGGGAAGCACAGATACGCAGTATTTT. Translation: CASSGRGSTDTQYF. The chain employs TRBV6-1 and TRBJ2-3; tentative D call: TRBD1 (6 bases). CDR1 is MNHNS, CDR2 SASEGT, per germline. This CDR3 spans 14 amino acids. Trimming removed 4 bases at V and 0 bases at J, with 8 bases between.

The rearrangement links TRBV5-1 to TRBJ1-3; D is perhaps TRBD1 (5 bases). CDR1 and CDR2 (germline): SGHRS, YFSETQ. The germline V and J ends were trimmed by 3 bases and 3 bases, with 13 bases remaining between them. This CDR3 is 15 amino acids long. CDR3 region: CASSSGAVYGNTIYF. The CDR3 DNA reads as TGCGCCAGCAGCTCCGGGGCCGTCTATGGAAACACCATATATTTT. Full variable domain (rest looked up from reference TRBV5-1 and TRBJ1-3): KAGVTQTPRYLIKTRGQQVTLSCSPISGHRSVSWYQQTPGQGLQFLFEYFSETQRNKGNFPGRFSGRQFSNSRSEMNVSTLELGDSALYLCASSSGAVYGNTIYFGEGSWLTVV.

The V call is TRBV6-1, the J call TRBJ1-3, with a weak D call TRBD1 (5 bases). The CDR3 spans 16 residues. Germline CDR1 and CDR2: MNHNS and SASEGT. Deletions cut 7 bases from V and 0 bases from J, with 16 bases between. CDR3 bases: TGTGCCAGCATCCAAACAGGAATGAGCTCTGGAAACACCATATATTTT. Its protein is CASIQTGMSSGNTIYF.

This clonotype was counted a few times. The chain has TRBV10-1 and TRBJ2-5; D possibly uses TRBD1 or TRBD2 (5 bases each). Germline V gives CDR1 WNHNN, CDR2 SYGVQD (reference sequence). V dropped 2 bases and J dropped 1 base, with 11 bases sitting between them. This CDR3 has 15 amino acids. CDR3 coding DNA: TGCGCCAGCAGTGAGAGTCCAGGGAGCCAAGAGACCCAGTACTTC. It translates to CASSESPGSQETQYF.

This clonotype has a handful of counts. The chain employs TRBV3-1 and TRBJ2-1; 14 bases are shared with TRBD2. CDR3 size: 21 residues. V was clipped by 0 bases and J by 4 bases; unmatched bases: 14. Germline values: CDR1 LGHDT, CDR2 YNNKEL (reference sequence). In DNA, the CDR3 is TGTGCCAGCAGCCAAGAAGGACTAGCGGGAGGCCACGTAGGGGCTTACAATGAGCAGTTCTTC. Translating it yields CASSQEGLAGGHVGAYNEQFF.

This sequence joins TRBV5-1 and TRBJ2-1; 10 bases line up with TRBD1. Germline V gene data show CDR1 as SGHRS and CDR2 as YFSETQ. The CDR3 is 18 residues long. The J segment lost 0 bases and the V segment lost 6 bases, leaving 12 bases of the junction unmatched. The CDR3: CASKQGQGLRSSYNEQFF. The DNA of the CDR3 is TGCGCCAGCAAGCAGGGACAGGGGTTACGAAGCTCCTACAATGAGCAGTTCTTC.

The table lists this clonotype with many counts. V is TRBV5-8 and J is TRBJ2-3; D possibly uses TRBD1 or TRBD2 (5 bases each). V lost 4 bases and J lost 6, with 18 bases in between. This CDR3 has 15 residues. The V gene's germline CDR1 is SGHTS and CDR2 YDEGEE. The CDR3 here is CASSVRDLGRDTQYF. Written as DNA, the CDR3 is TGTGCCAGCAGCGTCCGGGACCTCGGCCGGGATACGCAGTATTTT.

This clonotype was counted many times. The rearrangement joins TRBV7-2 to TRBJ2-1; possible D gene TRBD2, 7 bases. Per the germline V gene, CDR1 is SGHTA and CDR2 is FQGNSA. This CDR3 region has 17 residues. V lost 2 bases, J lost 7 bases, and 21 bases lay in between. CDR3 coding DNA: TGTGCCAGCAGCTTAATGTGGGGAGGGGGTCGGGGGAATGAGCAGTTCTTC. Protein product: CASSLMWGGGRGNEQFF.